The next 31 T cell receptor beta chains were all read from a single sample in a study of T cells in Graves' hyperthyroidism and ophthalmopathy. Template material for amplifying TCR beta CDR3 regions consisted of RNA transcripts. Primed by the HTBI set, a first-round RT-PCR was run on the TCR CDR3. TCRdb itself ran the multiplex PCR reads through MiXCR, one entry per CDR3 protein. The data contain roughly 650,000 distinct CDR3 sequences, approximately 15% of them singletons. Sample: blood. These receptors all stem from a woman aged 40-49 years with Graves' ophthalmopathy.

The chain joins TRBV19 to TRBJ2-2, with 10 bases lining up with TRBD1. Germline loops: CDR1 LNHDA, CDR2 SQIVND (reference sequence). CDR3 size: 16 residues. The junction had 9 bases not matched to a gene; V was cut back by 5 bases and J by 6 bases. The CDR3 DNA reads TGTGCCAGTAGTCCCCAAGACAGGGGGCTGGCCGGGGAGCTGTTTTTT. Its translation is CASSPQDRGLAGELFF.

In its sample, this clonotype was seen many times. V usage is TRBV30 and J usage is TRBJ2-7; TRBD2 is a possible D gene (5 bases). The ends were cut back, 4 bases at V and 1 base at J, with 14 bases in the middle. The germline CDR1 and CDR2 sequences are GTSNPN and SVGIG (reference sequence). The CDR3 sequence is 14 residues long. The CDR3 DNA follows: TGTGCCTGGATCATCGAGCGGAAATCCTACGAGCAGTACTTC. It encodes CAWIIERKSYEQYF.

This clonotype was seen at least ten times. The rearrangement joins TRBV27 to TRBJ2-1; 7 bases fit TRBD1. V was pared by 3 bases and J by 6 bases, with 11 bases of the junction left unmatched. This CDR3 contains 16 residues. The germline CDR1 and CDR2 sequences are MNHEY and SMNVEV (reference sequence). In nucleotides, the CDR3 is TGTGCCAGCAGTTTTTTTCGGACAGGTTCGCGCAATGAGCAGTTCTTC. This encodes CASSFFRTGSRNEQFF.

At least ten counts were recorded for this clonotype. The rearrangement uses TRBV28 and TRBJ1-5; D unclear. CDR3 length equals 13 residues. V was pared by 4 bases and J by 6 bases, with 10 bases between. Germline lookup yields CDR1 MDHEN and CDR2 SYDVKM. In DNA form, the CDR3 reads TGTGCCAGCAGTTGGGTCCGGGGTCAGCCCCAGCATTTT. The encoded protein is CASSWVRGQPQHF.

CDR3 sequence (DNA): TGTGCCAGCAGCTTAGGTTCCGGGGGATACACTGAAGCTTTCTTT. Amino acid sequence: CASSLGSGGYTEAFF. The gene calls are TRBV11-2 and TRBJ1-1; perhaps TRBD1 as D (5 bases). This CDR3 is built from 15 residues. Germline CDR1 and CDR2: SGHAT and FQNNGV. V lost 1 base and J 3 bases, leaving 12 bases between the germline ends.

The chain recombines TRBV6-5 with TRBJ1-1; D is perhaps TRBD1 (5 bases). V dropped 6 bases and J dropped 8 bases, with 13 bases sitting between them. The CDR3 has 12 amino acids. CDR1 and CDR2 from the germline V gene are MNHEY and SVGAGI. The CDR3 spells CASRSSGGEAFF. The CDR3 DNA is TGTGCCAGCAGGTCCTCCGGGGGGGAAGCTTTCTTT.

This clonotype was seen at least ten times. The chain has TRBV20-1 and TRBJ1-1; D gene unclear. This CDR3 comprises 14 residues. Trimming left V 4 bases short and J 3 bases short, with 15 bases between. Per the germline V gene, CDR1 is DFQATT and CDR2 is SNEGSKA (reference sequence). The CDR3 nucleotides are TGCAGTGCTAAACGGACGGTGGGGTACACTGAAGCTTTCTTT. Protein sequence: CSAKRTVGYTEAFF.

This chain joins TRBV20-1 and TRBJ2-1, with 10 bases matching TRBD1. CDR1 and CDR2 from the germline V gene are DFQATT and SNEGSKA (reference sequence). This CDR3 contains 15 residues. V lost 0 bases to trimming and J lost 8 bases; unmatched junction nucleotides: 7. The CDR3 nucleotides read TGCAGTGCTAGAGATTGGGACAGGGGAAGCCATGAGCAGTTCTTC. Protein product: CSARDWDRGSHEQFF.

The CDR3 region has the DNA TGTGCCAGCAGCCAGAGAGCGGGGGGGCCCCAGCATTTT. Its protein is CASSQRAGGPQHF. V is TRBV3-1 and J is TRBJ1-5, with D perhaps matching TRBD1 (5 bases). V shed 3 bases and J shed 9 bases, with 12 bases lying between them. The V gene's germline CDR1 is LGHDT and CDR2 YNNKEL (reference sequence). This CDR3 spans 13 amino acids.

This clonotype appeared many times. The chain recombines TRBV7-8 with TRBJ2-1; the D gene is possibly TRBD1 (6 bases). V was pared by 0 bases and J by 6 bases, with 30 bases between. In germline, CDR1 is SGHVS, CDR2 FQNEAQ. The CDR3 covers 21 residues. The CDR3 loop is CASSLALSYFRSGQEPNEQFF. The DNA for the CDR3 is TGTGCCAGCAGCTTAGCGCTTTCTTATTTTCGGTCGGGACAAGAACCCAATGAGCAGTTCTTC. The entire variable domain, with the rest obtained from reference TRBV7-8 and TRBJ2-1, is as follows: GAGVSQSPRYKVAKRGQDVALRCDPISGHVSLFWYQQALGQGPEFLTYFQNEAQLDKSGLPSDRFFAERPEGSVSTLKIQRTQQEDSAVYLCASSLALSYFRSGQEPNEQFFGPGTRLTVL.

This chain joins TRBV10-3 and TRBJ1-6; maybe TRBD1 (6 bases). V shed 8 bases and J shed 6 bases, with 14 bases lying between them. This CDR3 spans 14 amino acids. Germline loops: CDR1 ENHRY, CDR2 SYGVKD. The CDR3 DNA reads as TGTGCCATCGGACAGCCTAACCCTAATTCACCCCTCCACTTT. Its protein is CAIGQPNPNSPLHF.

This clonotype was observed many times. The rearrangement uses TRBV3-1 and TRBJ2-4; 7 bases align to TRBD2. Germline assignment: CDR1 LGHDT and CDR2 YNNKEL (reference sequence). Germline trimming cut 5 bases from V and 8 bases from J; bases unmatched to any gene: 3. The CDR3 is made up of 12 amino acids. The DNA for the CDR3 is TGTGCCAGCAGCGGACTAGATCACATTCAGTACTTC. Its translation: CASSGLDHIQYF.

This clonotype was detected ten times or more. The chain combines TRBV12-3 or TRBV12-4 with TRBJ1-1, with a tentative D call TRBD1 (5 bases). The CDR3 extends over 16 amino acids. Trimming cost V 6 bases and J 1 base, with 18 bases left between them. The CDR3: CASSQARGRGNTEAFF. CDR3 coding DNA: TGTGCCAGCAGCCAAGCCCGGGGGAGAGGGAACACTGAAGCTTTCTTT.

V usage is TRBV12-3 or TRBV12-4 and J usage is TRBJ2-6, with D unresolved. The CDR3 spans 14 residues. Between the trimmed V and J ends, which lost 6 bases and 1 base, there was a span of 7 bases. The CDR3 protein is CASRVSSGANVLTF. The CDR3 DNA follows: TGTGCCAGCAGGGTCAGTTCTGGGGCCAACGTCCTGACTTTC.

This clonotype was observed at least ten times. The chain carries TRBV2 and TRBJ1-1; D gene unclear. CDR1 SNHLY and CDR2 FYNNEI come from the germline V gene. This CDR3 is 13 amino acids long. The V and J ends lost 3 bases and 5 bases respectively, with 10 bases between them. The chain's CDR3 is CASSEWALTEAFF. As DNA, the CDR3 is TGTGCCAGCAGTGAGTGGGCTTTAACTGAAGCTTTCTTT.

This clonotype was detected only a few times. The chain employs TRBV27 and TRBJ2-3; the match to TRBD2 covers 9 bases. CDR1 is MNHEY and CDR2 is SMNVEV in the germline V gene (reference sequence). V lost 5 bases, J lost 2 bases, and 17 bases stayed unmatched. The CDR3 runs to 19 residues. Written as DNA, the CDR3 is TGTGCCAGCAGTCCCAGGGGGGCGGCGGGAGGGGGTCACACAGATACGCAGTATTTT. This sequence encodes CASSPRGAAGGGHTDTQYF.

About this clonotype itself: This may be a read error: a much more frequent sequence differs by one nucleotide. V is TRBV28 and J is TRBJ2-7; D is possibly TRBD2 (5 bases). V shed 7 bases and J shed 2 bases, with 12 bases lying between them. CDR1 MDHEN and CDR2 SYDVKM come from the germline V gene. The CDR3 is 13 amino acids. DNA of the CDR3: TGTGCCAGCAAGCGGATAGGTACCTACGAGCAGTACTTC. Encoded protein: CASKRIGTYEQYF.

V is TRBV9 and J is TRBJ2-5; D gene uncertain. CDR1 is SGDLS and CDR2 is YYNGEE in the germline V gene. Trimming removed 0 bases from V and 2 bases from J, with 8 bases in between. This CDR3 has 14 residues. The CDR3 loop reads CASSVEWGQETQYF. Written as DNA, the CDR3 is TGTGCCAGCAGCGTAGAGTGGGGTCAAGAGACCCAGTACTTC.

This clonotype showed up many times. The chain is built from TRBV5-5 and TRBJ1-1; D call uncertain. The CDR3 sequence is 14 residues long. Germline values: CDR1 SGHKS, CDR2 YYEKEE (reference sequence). Trimming shortened V by 0 bases and J by 0 bases, and 6 bases separated the two germline ends. Here the CDR3 reads CASSLVTLNTEAFF. As DNA, the CDR3 is TGTGCCAGCAGCTTGGTAACTCTGAACACTGAAGCTTTCTTT.

This clonotype was found many times. The chain joins TRBV3-1 to TRBJ2-1, with D perhaps TRBD1 or TRBD2 (5 bases each). V was trimmed by 8 bases and J by 7 bases, leaving 9 bases between them. The length of the CDR3 is 11 residues. The germline gives CDR1 LGHDT, CDR2 YNNKEL (reference sequence). As DNA, the CDR3 is TGTGCCAGCCGAGGGGAAAATGAGCAGTTCTTC. It translates to CASRGENEQFF.

This clonotype was counted at least ten times. The chain is built from TRBV2 and TRBJ1-5; weak D call: TRBD1 (5 bases). Germline CDR1 is SNHLY and CDR2 is FYNNEI. The CDR3 consists of 13 residues. V shed 3 bases and J shed 3 bases, with 6 bases lying between them. CDR3 loop: CASSEDNNQPQHF. CDR3 DNA sequence: TGTGCCAGCAGTGAGGACAACAATCAGCCCCAGCATTTT.

This clonotype was counted only a few times. The missing conserved phenylalanine or tryptophan at the end of this CDR3 makes a read error likely. The V and J genes are TRBV27 and TRBJ1-2; D may be TRBD1 (6 bases). The CDR3 loop spans 16 amino acids. Germline loops: CDR1 MNHEY, CDR2 SMNVEV (reference sequence). V gave up 6 bases and J gave up 4 bases, with 21 bases separating them. The CDR3 nucleotides are TGTGCCAGCAGCCCCTCCCGGCCGACAGGCCTCTATGGCTACACCCTC. Encoded protein: CASSPSRPTGLYGYTL.

The chain links TRBV6-1 to TRBJ2-7; 10 bases line up with TRBD1. V lost 2 bases and J lost 3; bases outside the gene matches: 7. The germline CDR1 and CDR2 sequences are MNHNS and SASEGT. CDR3 length equals 16 residues. CDR3 nucleotide sequence: TGTGCCAGCAGTGAATTGTGGACAGGGGGTTTCTACGAGCAGTACTTC. It encodes CASSELWTGGFYEQYF.

Many counts were recorded for this clonotype. The rearrangement uses TRBV11-3 and TRBJ2-1, with TRBD2 matching over 9 bases. The CDR3 is made up of 14 amino acids. V dropped 1 base and J dropped 6; count of bases not matched to a gene: 1. Germline-derived CDR1 and CDR2 are SGHNT and YENEEA. CDR3 sequence (DNA): TGTGCCAGCAGCTTAGGCGGGGGGGCCAATGAGCAGTTCTTC. It encodes CASSLGGGANEQFF.

The CDR3 DNA reads TGTGCCAGCAGTAACGAGCGGGGGGCGACCCCAGATACGCAGTATTTT. Encoded protein: CASSNERGATPDTQYF. This chain links TRBV25-1 with TRBJ2-3; the match to TRBD2 covers 9 bases. Germline V gives CDR1 MGHDK, CDR2 SYGVNS. With V trimmed by 5 bases and J by 4 bases, 10 bases remained unmatched. This CDR3 contains 16 residues.

V and J are TRBV29-1 and TRBJ2-2; TRBD1 might be the D (5 bases). V was clipped by 5 bases and J by 0 bases, with 10 bases between them. The CDR3 runs to 14 residues. In germline, CDR1 is SQVTM, CDR2 ANQGSEA. The CDR3 bases are TGCAGCGTTAGTCGGACAACGAACACCGGGGAGCTGTTTTTT. This translates into CSVSRTTNTGELFF.

This chain links TRBV30 with TRBJ1-6, with D perhaps TRBD1 (5 bases). V gave up 2 bases and J gave up 0 bases, with 8 bases separating them. CDR3 length: 15 amino acids. The V gene's germline CDR1 is GTSNPN and CDR2 SVGIG (reference sequence). CDR3 region: CAWSRQSSYNSPLHF. In DNA form, the CDR3 reads TGTGCCTGGAGTAGACAGAGCTCCTATAATTCACCCCTCCACTTT.

This clonotype was counted at least ten times. The genes are TRBV10-3 and TRBJ2-1, with 14 bases lining up with TRBD2. Per germline, CDR1 ENHRY and CDR2 SYGVKD. The CDR3 spans 15 residues. Trimming cost V 10 bases and J 8 bases; bases outside gene matches: 10. In nucleotides, the CDR3 is TGTGCCAGTCAGTCTGGGACTAGCGGGGGCGATGAGCAGTTCTTC. Translation gives CASQSGTSGGDEQFF.

This chain uses TRBV6-1 with TRBJ2-1, with D possibly matching TRBD2 (6 bases). The CDR3 is made up of 15 amino acids. Germline-derived CDR1 and CDR2 are MNHNS and SASEGT. Trimming removed 6 bases from V and 2 bases from J, with 14 bases in between. CDR3: CASRPTSGTYNEQFF. CDR3 bases: TGTGCCAGCAGACCGACTAGTGGGACCTACAATGAGCAGTTCTTC.

With respect to this clonotype: A read error may explain this, as a much larger clone is one base away. The V call is TRBV20-1, the J call TRBJ2-1, with 8 bases aligning to TRBD2. CDR3 size: 14 residues. The ends lost 0 bases at V and 6 bases at J; junction bases unmatched: 4. From germline, CDR1 is DFQATT and CDR2 SNEGSKA (reference sequence). Here the CDR3 reads CSARDTSGCNEQFF. The CDR3 bases are TGCAGTGCTAGAGATACTAGCGGCTGCAATGAGCAGTTCTTC.

As to this clonotype: One end of the junction is discordant with germline, which a read error may explain. The J gene is TRBJ2-1, the V gene TRBV2; 10 bases are a match to TRBD2. Germline CDR1 is SNHLY and CDR2 is FYNNEI. The CDR3 has 18 amino acids. The CDR3 DNA sequence: TGTGCCAGCCGTGAAGGTTTGGGGCTAGCGGGAGAGTTGGATGAGCAGTTCTTC. Translating it yields CASREGLGLAGELDEQFF.